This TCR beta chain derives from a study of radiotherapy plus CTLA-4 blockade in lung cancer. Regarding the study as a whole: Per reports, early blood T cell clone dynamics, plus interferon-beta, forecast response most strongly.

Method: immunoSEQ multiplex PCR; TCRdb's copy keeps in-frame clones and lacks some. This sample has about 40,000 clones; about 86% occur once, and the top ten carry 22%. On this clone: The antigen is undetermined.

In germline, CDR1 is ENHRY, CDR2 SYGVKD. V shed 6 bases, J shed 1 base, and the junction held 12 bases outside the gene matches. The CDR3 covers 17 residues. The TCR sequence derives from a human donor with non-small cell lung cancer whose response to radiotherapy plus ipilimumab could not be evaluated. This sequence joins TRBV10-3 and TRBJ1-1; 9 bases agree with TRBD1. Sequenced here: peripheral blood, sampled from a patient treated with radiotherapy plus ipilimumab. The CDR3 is CAIRETSGTGTNTEAFF. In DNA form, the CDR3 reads TGTGCCATCAGAGAGACCTCAGGGACAGGGACGAACACTGAAGCTTTCTTT.